These 27 T cell receptor beta chains share one sample of origin, sequenced in a study of regulatory T cells in long-lasting Graves disease. To make TCR beta libraries, researchers used iRepertoire HTBI primers and Arm-PCR of CDR3 regions. TCRdb reanalysed the multiplex PCR reads using MiXCR and keeps one entry per CDR3 protein. Seen here are over 500,000 distinct CDR3 sequences, less than 20% observed once, and the top ten hold about 17%. The sample's time point: newly diagnosed GD, antithyroid drugs for less than 3 months. Extracted PBMC RNA gave rise to the TCR library. The same data also went into a second study, on T cells in Graves' hyperthyroidism and ophthalmopathy.

The sample consisted of peripheral blood mononuclear cells (PBMCs), taken at new diagnosis, from a patient treated with antithyroid drugs. The source of these receptors is a woman in her thirties with Graves disease.

The chain carries TRBV28 and TRBJ1-2; D is perhaps TRBD1 (5 bases). Trimming pared 5 bases from V and 14 bases from J, leaving 15 bases between. This CDR3 contains 11 residues. Germline V gene data show CDR1 as MDHEN and CDR2 as SYDVKM. CDR3 in amino acids: CASSHRDSKTF. Written as DNA, the CDR3 is TGTGCCAGCAGTCACCGGGACTCTAAGACCTTC.

The CDR3 loop is CSAAIQGAVSGELFF. CDR3 nucleotides: TGCAGTGCTGCTATACAGGGGGCGGTTAGCGGGGAGCTGTTTTTT. The chain links TRBV20-1 to TRBJ2-2; 9 bases align to TRBD1. This CDR3 is 15 amino acids long. V dropped 5 bases and J dropped 7; count of bases not matched to a gene: 11. CDR1 and CDR2 (germline): DFQATT, SNEGSKA (reference sequence).

The sample holds many counts of this clonotype. The rearrangement links TRBV20-1 to TRBJ1-1; weak D call: TRBD1 (6 bases). Per germline, CDR1 DFQATT and CDR2 SNEGSKA (reference sequence). V was shortened by 6 bases and J by 0 bases, with 17 bases between the two germline ends. CDR3 length equals 15 residues. The CDR3 DNA is TGCAGTGCACCGACGGACAGTCTAATGAACACTGAAGCTTTCTTT. Protein sequence: CSAPTDSLMNTEAFF.

This clonotype was found many times. This rearrangement joins TRBV6-9 to TRBJ1-2; 7 nucleotides align to TRBD1. V lost 4 bases to trimming and J lost 1 base; unmatched junction nucleotides: 3. CDR1 MNHGY and CDR2 SVAAGI come from the germline V gene. This CDR3 comprises 14 residues. CDR3 nucleotide sequence: TGTGCCAGCAGTTTTGACAGGGTTAACTATGGCTACACCTTC. This sequence encodes CASSFDRVNYGYTF.

The V call is TRBV6-2 or TRBV6-3, the J call TRBJ2-1; TRBD2 aligns across 9 bases. CDR1 MNHEY and CDR2 SVGEGT come from the germline V gene. The CDR3 is 16 amino acids. V dropped 0 bases and J dropped 6; count of bases not matched to a gene: 6. The CDR3 coding sequence is TGTGCCAGCAGTTACTCGATGGCGGGAGGGCCCAATGAGCAGTTCTTC. This codes for CASSYSMAGGPNEQFF.

This clonotype was seen only a few times. The chain joins TRBV15 to TRBJ1-4; perhaps TRBD1 as D (5 bases). CDR3 size: 13 residues. Trimming took off 2 bases at V and 8 bases at J, with 9 bases between the two ends. Germline V gene sequence: CDR1 LNHNV, CDR2 YYDKDF (reference sequence). CDR3 nucleotides: TGTGCCACCAGCAGAACAGGAGGGGAAAAACTGTTTTTT. Translated: CATSRTGGEKLFF.

This clonotype was seen a few times. The chain uses TRBV28 and TRBJ2-3; TRBD2 is a possible D gene (6 bases). CDR1 and CDR2 from the germline V gene are MDHEN and SYDVKM. This CDR3 contains 17 residues. V was clipped by 6 bases and J by 1 base, with 20 bases between them. The DNA for the CDR3 is TGTGCCAGCAGCTCGATCCTGCGGAGGGCCGGCACAGATACGCAGTATTTT. Translation gives CASSSILRRAGTDTQYF.

This clonotype was detected many times. V usage is TRBV2 and J usage is TRBJ1-6; TRBD1 matches 9 bases. The CDR3 has 15 residues. The ends lost 7 bases at V and 7 bases at J; junction bases unmatched: 8. Germline V CDR1 and CDR2: SNHLY, FYNNEI. CDR3 sequence: CASNAQGARNSPLHF. The DNA for the CDR3 is TGTGCCAGCAACGCACAGGGGGCGCGAAATTCACCCCTCCACTTT.

This clonotype has a handful of counts. The chain couples TRBV7-3 to TRBJ2-2; weak D call: TRBD2 (6 bases). CDR3 length: 16 amino acids. From germline, CDR1 is SGHTA and CDR2 FQGTGA. The V and J ends lost 2 bases and 0 bases respectively, with 10 bases between them. CDR3 in amino acids: CASSLFGGANTGELFF. The CDR3 DNA reads TGTGCCAGCAGCTTATTCGGGGGAGCGAACACCGGGGAGCTGTTTTTT.

This clonotype occurred many times. The V and J genes are TRBV28 and TRBJ2-1; D call uncertain. The CDR3 covers 13 residues. Trimming removed 5 bases at V and 8 bases at J, with 13 bases between. Looked up from germline, CDR1 is MDHEN and CDR2 is SYDVKM. CDR3 coding DNA: TGTGCCAGCAGTATCGTAGCTCTTGATGAGCAGTTCTTC. As protein: CASSIVALDEQFF.

The chain carries TRBV28 and TRBJ1-6; TRBD1 might be the D (5 bases). Trimming removed 3 bases from V and 8 bases from J, with 11 bases in between. The germline gives CDR1 MDHEN, CDR2 SYDVKM. CDR3 size: 14 residues. The CDR3 DNA sequence: TGTGCCAGCAGTTTGCAGGGAACTTATTCACCCCTCCACTTT. The encoded protein is CASSLQGTYSPLHF.

The gene calls are TRBV3-1 and TRBJ2-7, with a tentative D call TRBD2 (5 bases). This CDR3 spans 14 amino acids. V was pared by 4 bases and J by 4 bases, with 14 bases between. CDR1 is LGHDT and CDR2 is YNNKEL in the germline V gene (reference sequence). The DNA for the CDR3 is TGTGCCAGCAGCCGAGGGAGCGGCGGGTACGAGCAGTACTTC. Protein sequence: CASSRGSGGYEQYF.

This clonotype was found many times. CDR3 sequence reads: CASRDTEAFF. CDR3 DNA: TGTGCCAGCAGGGACACTGAAGCTTTCTTT. The chain employs TRBV2 and TRBJ1-1; D unresolved. CDR1 is SNHLY, CDR2 FYNNEI, per germline. The CDR3 runs 10 residues. Trimming took off 6 bases at V and 3 bases at J, with 2 bases between the two ends.

About this clonotype: A read error may be the cause here, since a much bigger clone is one base away. The chain combines TRBV11-2 with TRBJ2-3, with a tentative D call TRBD2 (5 bases). The CDR3 has 15 amino acids. Germline V gives CDR1 SGHAT, CDR2 FQNNGV. Between the trimmed V and J ends, which lost 5 bases and 4 bases, there was a span of 16 bases. The CDR3 region has the DNA TGTGCCAGCAGCCTAATTAGCGTGAGTTCAGATACGCAGTATTTT. Its protein product is CASSLISVSSDTQYF.

Many counts were recorded for this clonotype. The chain carries TRBV20-1 and TRBJ2-7, with D perhaps being TRBD1 or TRBD2 (6 bases each). V was shortened by 3 bases and J by 3 bases, with 12 bases between the two germline ends. The CDR3 is 13 amino acids. Looked up from germline, CDR1 is DFQATT and CDR2 is SNEGSKA (reference sequence). The chain's CDR3 is CSASPRGGYEQYF. The CDR3 nucleotides read TGCAGTGCTAGTCCCAGGGGAGGCTACGAGCAGTACTTC.

The V gene is TRBV20-1, the J gene TRBJ2-3; D unresolved. The J call could be wrong; TRBJ1-5 is a better fit for the DNA end. The germline gives CDR1 DFQATT, CDR2 SNEGSKA (reference sequence). The CDR3 has 14 residues. In DNA, the CDR3 is TGCAGTGCCGTTAGCGGGGAAAGCACAGATACGCAGCATTTT. Amino acid sequence: CSAVSGESTDTQHF.

This clonotype was recorded many times. This chain uses TRBV12-3 or TRBV12-4 with TRBJ1-4, with TRBD1 matching over 9 bases. V gave up 7 bases and J gave up 7 bases; unmatched junction bases: 7. The CDR3 length is 14 residues. For the CDR3, the DNA is TGTGCCAGCAAGAACAGGGGGCGCGGTGAAAAACTGTTTTTT. Amino acids: CASKNRGRGEKLFF.

Ten or more counts support this clonotype. The CDR3 sequence is CASSLPPGLAGETQYF. The CDR3 DNA reads TGTGCCAGCAGTTTACCCCCGGGACTAGCGGGAGAGACCCAGTACTTC. The chain links TRBV28 to TRBJ2-5, with 12 positions matching TRBD2. This CDR3 spans 16 amino acids. V shed 2 bases and J 4 bases; nucleotides not matched to a gene: 5. Germline-derived CDR1 and CDR2 are MDHEN and SYDVKM.

This clonotype was recorded at least ten times. The V and J genes are TRBV2 and TRBJ2-5; possible D gene TRBD1, 5 bases. Germline V gene sequence: CDR1 SNHLY, CDR2 FYNNEI. CDR3 length equals 12 residues. Trimming cost V 6 bases and J 2 bases, with 7 bases left between them. CDR3 sequence reads: CASRAGQETQYF. The CDR3 region has the DNA TGTGCCAGCAGGGCAGGGCAAGAGACCCAGTACTTC.

The chain has TRBV3-1 and TRBJ2-7; D gene uncertain. Trimming shortened V by 3 bases and J by 3 bases, and 12 bases separated the two germline ends. The CDR3 has 14 residues. CDR1 and CDR2 (germline): LGHDT, YNNKEL (reference sequence). The chain's CDR3 is CASSQFRTYYEQYF. In DNA, the CDR3 is TGTGCCAGCAGCCAGTTTAGGACCTACTACGAGCAGTACTTC.

In its sample, this clonotype was seen a few times. The J gene is TRBJ1-6, the V gene TRBV30, with a weak D call TRBD1 (6 bases). V was clipped by 0 bases and J by 9 bases, with 15 bases between them. The CDR3 sequence is 15 residues long. CDR1 is GTSNPN, CDR2 SVGIG, per germline (reference sequence). This CDR3 reads CAWSVPSGEFSPLHF. CDR3 sequence (DNA): TGTGCCTGGAGTGTACCTTCAGGGGAATTTTCACCCCTCCACTTT.

There are a few counts of this clonotype. The V gene is TRBV18, the J gene TRBJ1-1, with D possibly being TRBD1 (6 bases). Germline V gives CDR1 KGHSH, CDR2 LQKENI. The CDR3 is 14 residues long. V shed 6 bases and J shed 11 bases, with 22 bases lying between them. CDR3 sequence: CASSPLQGLDGAFF. The CDR3 region has the DNA TGTGCCAGCTCTCCCCTTCAGGGGCTTGACGGGGCTTTCTTT.

The table lists this clonotype with many counts. The rearrangement joins TRBV6-9 to TRBJ2-7, with D perhaps being TRBD1 or TRBD2 (6 bases each). The CDR3 runs 19 residues. V lost 4 bases and J lost 7, with 32 bases in between. CDR1 is MNHGY, CDR2 SVAAGI, per germline. The CDR3 DNA sequence: TGTGCCAGCAGTTCCGAGACCTCGACAGGCTTATCCCGGAGGGGTGAGCAGTACTTC. Residues: CASSSETSTGLSRRGEQYF.

This clonotype was seen ten or more times. This chain uses TRBV28 with TRBJ2-1; 10 bases fit TRBD2. The CDR3 is 16 residues long. V lost 5 bases to trimming and J lost 9 bases; unmatched junction nucleotides: 13. Germline lookup yields CDR1 MDHEN and CDR2 SYDVKM. CDR3 coding DNA: TGTGCCAGCAGTCCGTTGGGTAGCGGGAGGTCGAGTGAGCAGTTCTTC. Residues: CASSPLGSGRSSEQFF. Together with reference TRBV28 and TRBJ2-1, the CDR3 gives the full variable domain: DVKVTQSSRYLVKRTGEKVFLECVQDMDHENMFWYRQDPGLGLRLIYFSYDVKMKEKGDIPEGYSVSREKKERFSLILESASTNQTSMYLCASSPLGSGRSSEQFFGPGTRLTVL.

The table lists this clonotype with a few counts. The chain recombines TRBV6-2 or TRBV6-3 with TRBJ2-7, with 12 bases fitting TRBD1. The CDR3 extends over 15 amino acids. Germline V gene data show CDR1 as MNHEY and CDR2 as SVGEGT. The junction had 12 bases not matched to a gene; V was cut back by 10 bases and J by 5 bases. CDR3 DNA: TGTGCCATTTCTTGGGGGGGACAGGGGGCCAACGAGCAGTACTTC. This gives the protein CAISWGGQGANEQYF.

This clonotype has at least ten counts. This chain joins TRBV28 and TRBJ2-3; D ambiguous. Germline V CDR1 and CDR2: MDHEN, SYDVKM. The CDR3 runs to 12 residues. Trimming pared 5 bases from V and 9 bases from J, leaving 12 bases between. CDR3 coding DNA: TGTGCCAGCAGTGCGGCAAAGGAAACGCAGTATTTT. Translated, it gives CASSAAKETQYF.

Ten or more counts support this clonotype. V is TRBV28 and J is TRBJ2-7; 9 bases are a match to TRBD1. Germline V CDR1 and CDR2: MDHEN, SYDVKM. CDR3 length equals 14 residues. Losses at the gene ends were 6 bases for V and 3 bases for J; bases not matched to a gene: 6. This CDR3 is CASRGTGSLYEQYF. The CDR3, as DNA: TGTGCCAGCAGGGGGACAGGGAGCCTCTACGAGCAGTACTTC.